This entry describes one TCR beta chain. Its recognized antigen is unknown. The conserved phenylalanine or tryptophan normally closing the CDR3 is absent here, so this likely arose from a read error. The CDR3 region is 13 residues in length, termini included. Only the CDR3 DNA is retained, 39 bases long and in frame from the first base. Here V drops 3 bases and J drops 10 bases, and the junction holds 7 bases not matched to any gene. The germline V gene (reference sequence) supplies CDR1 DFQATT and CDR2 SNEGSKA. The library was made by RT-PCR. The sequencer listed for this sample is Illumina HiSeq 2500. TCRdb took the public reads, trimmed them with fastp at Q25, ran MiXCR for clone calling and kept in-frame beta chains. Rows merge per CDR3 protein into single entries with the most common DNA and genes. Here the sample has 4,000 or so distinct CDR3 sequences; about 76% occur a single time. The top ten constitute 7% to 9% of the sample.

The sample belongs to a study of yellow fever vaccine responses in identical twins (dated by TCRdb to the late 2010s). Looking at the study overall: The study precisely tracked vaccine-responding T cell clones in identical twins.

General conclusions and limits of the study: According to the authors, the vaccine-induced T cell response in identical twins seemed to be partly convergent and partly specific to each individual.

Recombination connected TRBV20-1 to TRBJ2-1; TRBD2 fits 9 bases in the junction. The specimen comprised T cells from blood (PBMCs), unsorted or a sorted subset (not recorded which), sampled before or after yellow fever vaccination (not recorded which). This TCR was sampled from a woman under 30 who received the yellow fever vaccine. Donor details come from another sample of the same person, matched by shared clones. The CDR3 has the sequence CSARGLASGEQFL. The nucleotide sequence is TGCAGTGCTAGGGGACTAGCCTCCGGGGAGCAGTTCTTA.